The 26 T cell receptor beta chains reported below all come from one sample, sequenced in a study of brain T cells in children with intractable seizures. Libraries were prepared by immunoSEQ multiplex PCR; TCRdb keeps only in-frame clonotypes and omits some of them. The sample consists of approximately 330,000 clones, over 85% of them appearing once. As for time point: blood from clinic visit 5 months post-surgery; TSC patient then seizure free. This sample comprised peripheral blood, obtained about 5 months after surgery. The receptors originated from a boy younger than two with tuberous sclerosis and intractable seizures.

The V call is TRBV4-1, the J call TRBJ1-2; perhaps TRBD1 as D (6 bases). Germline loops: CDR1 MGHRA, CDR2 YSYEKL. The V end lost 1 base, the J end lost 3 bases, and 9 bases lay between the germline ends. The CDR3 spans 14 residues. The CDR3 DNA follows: TGCGCCAGCAGCCAAGGGACAGTATACTATGGCTACACCTTC. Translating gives CASSQGTVYYGYTF.

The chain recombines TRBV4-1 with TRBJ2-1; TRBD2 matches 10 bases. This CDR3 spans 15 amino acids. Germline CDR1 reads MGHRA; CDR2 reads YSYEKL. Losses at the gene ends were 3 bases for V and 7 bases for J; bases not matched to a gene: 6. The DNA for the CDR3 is TGCGCCAGCAGCCATTATGGGACTAGCGTGAATGAGCAGTTCTTC. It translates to CASSHYGTSVNEQFF.

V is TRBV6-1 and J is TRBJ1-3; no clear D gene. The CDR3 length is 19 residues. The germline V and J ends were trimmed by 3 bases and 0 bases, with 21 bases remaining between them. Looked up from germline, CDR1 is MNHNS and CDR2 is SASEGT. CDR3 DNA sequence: TGTGCCAGCAGTGAGATTCTCCAGGCGTTTTTCCGCTCTGGAAACACCATATATTTT. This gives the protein CASSEILQAFFRSGNTIYF.

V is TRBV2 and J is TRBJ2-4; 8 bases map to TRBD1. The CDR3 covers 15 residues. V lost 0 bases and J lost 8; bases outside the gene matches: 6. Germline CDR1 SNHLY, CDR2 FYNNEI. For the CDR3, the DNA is TGTGCCAGCAGTGAAGCACAGGGGGGAGGTGACATTCAGTACTTC. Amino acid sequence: CASSEAQGGGDIQYF.

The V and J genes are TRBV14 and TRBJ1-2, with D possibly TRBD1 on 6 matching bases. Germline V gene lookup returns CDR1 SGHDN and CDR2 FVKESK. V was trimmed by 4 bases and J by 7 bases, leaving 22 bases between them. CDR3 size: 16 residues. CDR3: CASSPIGGGASLGYTF. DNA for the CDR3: TGTGCCAGCAGCCCGATAGGTGGGGGCGCTTCGCTTGGCTACACCTTC.

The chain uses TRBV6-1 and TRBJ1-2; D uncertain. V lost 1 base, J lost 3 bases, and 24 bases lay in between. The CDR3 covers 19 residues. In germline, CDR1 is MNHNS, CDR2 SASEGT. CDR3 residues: CASSEDEFRLPRPYYGYTF. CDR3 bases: TGTGCCAGCAGTGAAGACGAATTTCGGCTACCTCGCCCCTACTATGGCTACACCTTC.

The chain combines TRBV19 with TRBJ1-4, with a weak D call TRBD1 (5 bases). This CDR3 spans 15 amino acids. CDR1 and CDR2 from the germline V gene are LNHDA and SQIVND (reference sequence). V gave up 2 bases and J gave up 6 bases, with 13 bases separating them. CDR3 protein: CASSIIGEGDEKLFF. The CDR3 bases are TGTGCCAGTAGTATAATAGGGGAAGGAGATGAAAAACTGTTTTTT.

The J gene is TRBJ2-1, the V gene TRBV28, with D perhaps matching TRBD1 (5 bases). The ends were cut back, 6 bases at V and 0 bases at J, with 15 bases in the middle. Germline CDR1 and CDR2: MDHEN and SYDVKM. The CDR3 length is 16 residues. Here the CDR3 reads CASRTSGLSSYNEQFF. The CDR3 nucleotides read TGTGCCAGCAGGACCTCAGGGCTGAGCTCCTACAATGAGCAGTTCTTC.

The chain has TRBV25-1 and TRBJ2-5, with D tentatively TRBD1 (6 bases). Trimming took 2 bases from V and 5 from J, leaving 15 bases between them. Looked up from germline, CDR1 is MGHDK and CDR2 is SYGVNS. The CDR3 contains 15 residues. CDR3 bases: TGTGCCAGCAGTGAAGGACAGACCTGGGGGGAGACCCAGTACTTC. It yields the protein CASSEGQTWGETQYF.

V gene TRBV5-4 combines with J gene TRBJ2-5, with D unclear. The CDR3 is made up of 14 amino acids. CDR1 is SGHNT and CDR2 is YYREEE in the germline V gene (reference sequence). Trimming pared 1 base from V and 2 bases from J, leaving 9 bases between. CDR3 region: CASSLRTNQETQYF. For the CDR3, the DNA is TGTGCCAGCAGCTTGAGGACCAATCAAGAGACCCAGTACTTC. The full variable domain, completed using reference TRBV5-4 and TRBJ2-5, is ETGVTQSPTHLIKTRGQQVTLRCSSQSGHNTVSWYQQALGQGPQFIFQYYREEENGRGNFPPRFSGLQFPNYSSELNVNALELDDSALYLCASSLRTNQETQYFGPGTRLLVL.

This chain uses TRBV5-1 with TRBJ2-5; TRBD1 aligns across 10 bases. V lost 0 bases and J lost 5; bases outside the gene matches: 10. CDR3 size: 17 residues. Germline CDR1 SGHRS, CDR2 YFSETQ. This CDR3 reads CASSLDSWTGGKETQYF. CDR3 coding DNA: TGCGCCAGCAGCTTGGATTCCTGGACAGGGGGGAAGGAGACCCAGTACTTC. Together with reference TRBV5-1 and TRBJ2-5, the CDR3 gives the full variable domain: KAGVTQTPRYLIKTRGQQVTLSCSPISGHRSVSWYQQTPGQGLQFLFEYFSETQRNKGNFPGRFSGRQFSNSRSEMNVSTLELGDSALYLCASSLDSWTGGKETQYFGPGTRLLVL.

CDR3 in amino acids: CASSPRTANTGELFF. In nucleotides, the CDR3 is TGCGCCAGCAGCCCTAGGACTGCTAACACCGGGGAGCTGTTTTTT. The chain joins TRBV5-1 to TRBJ2-2; the D gene is possibly TRBD2 (5 bases). This CDR3 has 15 residues. CDR1 is SGHRS, CDR2 YFSETQ, per germline. Trimming removed 4 bases at V and 2 bases at J, with 12 bases between. Drawing the rest from reference TRBV5-1 and TRBJ2-2, the complete variable domain is KAGVTQTPRYLIKTRGQQVTLSCSPISGHRSVSWYQQTPGQGLQFLFEYFSETQRNKGNFPGRFSGRQFSNSRSEMNVSTLELGDSALYLCASSPRTANTGELFFGEGSRLTVL.

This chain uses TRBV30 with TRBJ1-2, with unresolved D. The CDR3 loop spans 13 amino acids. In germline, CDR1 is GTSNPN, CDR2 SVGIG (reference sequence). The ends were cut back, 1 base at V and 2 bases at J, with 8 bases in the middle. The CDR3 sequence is CAWSGVANYGYTF. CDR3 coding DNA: TGTGCCTGGAGTGGGGTAGCAAACTATGGCTACACCTTC.

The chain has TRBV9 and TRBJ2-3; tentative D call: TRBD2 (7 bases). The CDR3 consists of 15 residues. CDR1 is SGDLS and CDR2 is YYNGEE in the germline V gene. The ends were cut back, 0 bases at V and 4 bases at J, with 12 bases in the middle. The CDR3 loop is CASSVGGGGSDTQYF. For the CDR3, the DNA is TGTGCCAGCAGCGTAGGAGGGGGAGGGTCAGATACGCAGTATTTT.

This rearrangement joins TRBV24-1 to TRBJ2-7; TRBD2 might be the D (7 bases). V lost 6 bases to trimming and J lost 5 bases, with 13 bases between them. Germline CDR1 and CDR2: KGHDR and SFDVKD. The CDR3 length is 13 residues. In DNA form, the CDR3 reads TGTGCCACCAGTCGTGGGGGGGCCAACGAGCAGTACTTC. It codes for CATSRGGANEQYF.

CDR3 coding DNA: TGTGCCAGCAGTCCGCCCTGGGACAGTACGCAGTATTTT. Protein: CASSPPWDSTQYF. The chain couples TRBV27 to TRBJ2-3; the match to TRBD1 covers 7 bases. J lost 8 bases, V lost 5 bases, and 7 bases had no gene match. Per germline, CDR1 MNHEY and CDR2 SMNVEV (reference sequence). The CDR3 runs to 13 residues.

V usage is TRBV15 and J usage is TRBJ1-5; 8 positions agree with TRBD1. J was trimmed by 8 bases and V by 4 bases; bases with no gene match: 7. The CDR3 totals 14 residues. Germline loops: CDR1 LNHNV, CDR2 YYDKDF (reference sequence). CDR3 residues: CATSNSGGREPQHF. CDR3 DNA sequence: TGTGCCACCAGCAATTCAGGGGGCAGGGAGCCCCAGCATTTT.

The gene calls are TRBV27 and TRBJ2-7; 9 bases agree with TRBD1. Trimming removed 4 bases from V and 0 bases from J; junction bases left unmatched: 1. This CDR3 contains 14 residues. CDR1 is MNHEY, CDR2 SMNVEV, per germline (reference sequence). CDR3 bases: TGTGCCAGCAGTTGGACAGGGGCCTCCTACGAGCAGTACTTC. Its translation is CASSWTGASYEQYF.

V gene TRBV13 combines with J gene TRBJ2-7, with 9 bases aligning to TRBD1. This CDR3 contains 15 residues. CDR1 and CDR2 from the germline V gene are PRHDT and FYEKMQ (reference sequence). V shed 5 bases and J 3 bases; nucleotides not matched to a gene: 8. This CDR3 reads CASSTGGAYYYEQYF. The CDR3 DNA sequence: TGTGCCAGCAGCACAGGGGGCGCCTACTACTACGAGCAGTACTTC. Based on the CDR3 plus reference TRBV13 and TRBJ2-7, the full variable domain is AAGVIQSPRHLIKEKRETATLKCYPIPRHDTVYWYQQGPGQDPQFLISFYEKMQSDKGSIPDRFSAQQFSDYHSELNMSSLELGDSALYFCASSTGGAYYYEQYFGPGTRLTVT.

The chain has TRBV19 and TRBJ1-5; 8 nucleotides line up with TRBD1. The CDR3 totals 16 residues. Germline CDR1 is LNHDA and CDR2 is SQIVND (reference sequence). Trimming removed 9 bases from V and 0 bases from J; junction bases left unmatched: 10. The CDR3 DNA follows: TGTGCCAGCTGGGACAGGAAGCTTTATAGCAATCAGCCCCAGCATTTT. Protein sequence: CASWDRKLYSNQPQHF.

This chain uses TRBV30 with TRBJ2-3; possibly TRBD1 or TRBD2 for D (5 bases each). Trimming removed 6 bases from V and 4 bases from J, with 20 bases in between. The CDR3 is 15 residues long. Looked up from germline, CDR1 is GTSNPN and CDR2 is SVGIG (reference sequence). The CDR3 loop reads CACSPGPSSPDTQYF. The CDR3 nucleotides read TGTGCCTGTTCCCCGGGACCCTCCTCGCCAGATACGCAGTATTTT.

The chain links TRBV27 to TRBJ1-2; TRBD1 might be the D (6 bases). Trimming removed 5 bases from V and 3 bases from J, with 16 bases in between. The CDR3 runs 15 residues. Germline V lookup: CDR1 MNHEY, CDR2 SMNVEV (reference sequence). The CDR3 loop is CASSHRSGADYGYTF. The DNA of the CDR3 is TGTGCCAGCAGTCACCGGTCAGGGGCCGACTATGGCTACACCTTC.

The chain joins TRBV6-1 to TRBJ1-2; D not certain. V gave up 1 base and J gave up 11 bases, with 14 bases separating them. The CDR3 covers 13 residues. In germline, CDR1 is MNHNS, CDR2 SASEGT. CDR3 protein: CASSEGGRKWYTF. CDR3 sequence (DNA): TGTGCCAGCAGTGAAGGTGGACGGAAGTGGTACACCTTC.

The CDR3 here is CASSKVRTVAEAFF. The CDR3 DNA is TGTGCCAGCAGCAAAGTTAGAACAGTAGCTGAAGCTTTCTTT. This chain joins TRBV21-1 and TRBJ1-1; TRBD1, as called in the table, went unchecked against the DNA. TRBV21-1 is a pseudogene segment. The CDR3 runs to 14 residues.

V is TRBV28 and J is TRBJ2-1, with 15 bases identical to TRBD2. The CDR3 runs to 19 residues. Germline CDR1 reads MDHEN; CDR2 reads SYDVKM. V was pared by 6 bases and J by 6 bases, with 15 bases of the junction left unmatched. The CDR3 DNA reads TGTGCCAGCAGCCTGATTTTGGGACTAGCGGGAGGTGGGAGCAATGAGCAGTTCTTC. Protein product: CASSLILGLAGGGSNEQFF.

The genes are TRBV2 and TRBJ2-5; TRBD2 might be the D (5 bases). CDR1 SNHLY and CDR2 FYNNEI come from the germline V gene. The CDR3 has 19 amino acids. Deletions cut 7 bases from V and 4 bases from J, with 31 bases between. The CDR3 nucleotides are TGTGCCAGCACCCTTCTTCTGGTCCTGAGGGATTCCCCGATAGAGACCCAGTACTTC. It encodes CASTLLLVLRDSPIETQYF.